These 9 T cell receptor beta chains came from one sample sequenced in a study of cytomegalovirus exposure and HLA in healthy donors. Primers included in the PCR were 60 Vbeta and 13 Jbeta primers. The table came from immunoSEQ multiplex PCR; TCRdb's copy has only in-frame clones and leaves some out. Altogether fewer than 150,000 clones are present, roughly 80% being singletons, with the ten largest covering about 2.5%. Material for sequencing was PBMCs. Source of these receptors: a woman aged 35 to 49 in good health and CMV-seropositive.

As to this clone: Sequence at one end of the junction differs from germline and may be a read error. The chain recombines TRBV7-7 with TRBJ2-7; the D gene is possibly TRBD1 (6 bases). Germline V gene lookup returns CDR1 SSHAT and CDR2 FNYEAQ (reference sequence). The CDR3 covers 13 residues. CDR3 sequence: CASSFGQTYEQYF. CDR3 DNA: TGTGCTAGCAGCTTCGGACAGACATACGAGCAGTACTTC.

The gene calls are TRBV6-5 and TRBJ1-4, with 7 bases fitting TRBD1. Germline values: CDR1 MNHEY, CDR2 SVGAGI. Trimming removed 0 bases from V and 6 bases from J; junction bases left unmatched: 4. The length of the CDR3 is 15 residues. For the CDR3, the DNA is TGTGCCAGCAGTTACTCGACAGGGTTGGATGAAAAACTGTTTTTT. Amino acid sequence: CASSYSTGLDEKLFF.

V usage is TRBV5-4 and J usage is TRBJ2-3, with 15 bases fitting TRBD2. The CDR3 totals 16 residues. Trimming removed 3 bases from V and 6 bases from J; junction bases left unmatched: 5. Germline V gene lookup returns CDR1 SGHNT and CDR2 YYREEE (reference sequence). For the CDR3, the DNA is TGTGCCAGCAGCTCCGGGACTAGCGGGGGGAGGGATACGCAGTATTTT. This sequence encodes CASSSGTSGGRDTQYF.

The CDR3 coding sequence is TGTGCCTGGAGGGGAGACCAGGGGGCTTCTGGCTACACCTTC. Translating it yields CAWRGDQGASGYTF. The J gene is TRBJ1-2, the V gene TRBV30; TRBD1 aligns across 8 bases. The CDR3 runs 14 residues. Trimming at V came to 3 bases and at J to 7 bases, leaving 10 bases not matched to a gene. CDR1 is GTSNPN and CDR2 is SVGIG in the germline V gene (reference sequence).

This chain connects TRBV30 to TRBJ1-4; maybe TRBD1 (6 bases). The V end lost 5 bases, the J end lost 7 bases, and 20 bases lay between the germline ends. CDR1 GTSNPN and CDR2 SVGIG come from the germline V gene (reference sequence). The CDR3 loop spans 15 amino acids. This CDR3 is CAWSPTGIRGEKLFF. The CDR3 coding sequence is TGTGCCTGGTCGCCCACAGGGATTAGGGGTGAAAAACTGTTTTTT.

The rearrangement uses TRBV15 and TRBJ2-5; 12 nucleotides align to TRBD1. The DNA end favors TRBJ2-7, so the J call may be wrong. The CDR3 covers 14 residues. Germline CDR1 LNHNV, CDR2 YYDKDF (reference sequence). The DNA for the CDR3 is TGTGCCACCAGTGGGGACAGGGGGCGGTACGAGCAGTACTTC. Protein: CATSGDRGRYEQYF.

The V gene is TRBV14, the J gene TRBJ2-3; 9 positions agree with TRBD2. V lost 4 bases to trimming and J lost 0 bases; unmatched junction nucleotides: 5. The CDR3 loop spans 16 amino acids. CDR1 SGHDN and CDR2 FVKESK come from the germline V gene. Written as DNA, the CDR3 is TGTGCCAGCAGCCCGGGCGGGGGGGAGAGCACAGATACGCAGTATTTT. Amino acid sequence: CASSPGGGESTDTQYF. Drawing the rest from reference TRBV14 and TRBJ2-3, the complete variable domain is EAGVTQFPSHSVIEKGQTVTLRCDPISGHDNLYWYRRVMGKEIKFLLHFVKESKQDESGMPNNRFLAERTGGTYSTLKVQPAELEDSGVYFCASSPGGGESTDTQYFGPGTRLTVL.

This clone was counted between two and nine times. The CDR3 region is CASSPLKVGGTDTQYF. In DNA form, the CDR3 reads TGTGCCAGCAGCCCGCTCAAAGTGGGAGGCACAGATACGCAGTATTTT. This chain links TRBV7-2 with TRBJ2-3; D is perhaps TRBD2 (5 bases). The germline CDR1 and CDR2 sequences are SGHTA and FQGNSA. V lost 5 bases and J 1 base, leaving 16 bases between the germline ends. There are 16 residues in the CDR3. Full variable domain (remainder filled in from reference TRBV7-2 and TRBJ2-3): GAGVSQSPSNKVTEKGKDVELRCDPISGHTALYWYRQSLGQGLEFLIYFQGNSAPDKSGLPSDRFSAERTGGSVSTLTIQRTQQEDSAVYLCASSPLKVGGTDTQYFGPGTRLTVL.

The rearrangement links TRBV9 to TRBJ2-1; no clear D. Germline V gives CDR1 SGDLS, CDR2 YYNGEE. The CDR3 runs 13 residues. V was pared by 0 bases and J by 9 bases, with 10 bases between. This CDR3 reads CASSVGSFGEQFF. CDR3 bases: TGTGCCAGCAGCGTAGGTAGTTTCGGTGAGCAGTTCTTC.